The entry below gives a single TCR beta chain sequence along with its context. Its cognate antigen is unknown. Clones were read by immunoSEQ multiplex PCR, and TCRdb kept only the in-frame ones, dropping some. The repertoire has around 87,000 clones, around 91% of them found once; the top ten carry 2% to 2.5%. The data are from a study of T cell responses to AZD1222 COVID-19 vaccine. The CDR3 spans 16 residues. V lost 7 bases and J 0 bases, leaving 13 bases between the germline ends. Per germline, CDR1 MGHDK and CDR2 SYGVNS. Study observations and caveats: CD4 TCRs covered the whole spike, strongest at regions 160-218 and 743-854. Two AZD1222 doses significantly raised spike-specific TCR breadth and depth over controls. Sampling captured repertoires only after the peak T cell response. Targets within unmutated variant regions were reportedly found for nearly half of spike-specific TCRs.

Material: peripheral blood, obtained 28 days after the second AZD1222 dose. This TCR was recovered from an adult who received the AZD1222 COVID-19 vaccine. V and J are TRBV25-1 and TRBJ2-6; D remains unclear. CDR3 coding DNA: TGTGCCAGCATTTGCTTCCGTGGCTCTGGGGCCAACGTCCTGACTTTC. As protein: CASICFRGSGANVLTF.